What follows are 9 T cell receptor beta chains derived from one specimen sequenced in a study of Ad26.COV2.S vaccination and SARS-CoV-2 variants. As to treatment: around 19 received Ad26.COV2.S at low or high dose, single or two shots; about 5 received placebo; per-sample allocation not given. Collection of samples fell on day 63 after the first vaccine or placebo injection. The protocol was immunoSEQ multiplex PCR, while the TCRdb copy is restricted to in-frame clones and leaves out a portion. The repertoire holds hundreds of thousands of clones, around 90% seen once, with approximately 12% in the top ten. Sequenced here: peripheral blood, sampled in a trial of Ad26.COV2.S vaccine versus placebo. These receptor sequences come from a person between 18 and 60 years old who received the Ad26.COV2.S COVID-19 vaccine or a placebo.

The J gene is TRBJ2-5, the V gene TRBV12-3 or TRBV12-4, with D unresolved. The germline V and J ends were trimmed by 4 bases and 4 bases, with 4 bases remaining between them. The CDR3 covers 11 residues. CDR3 sequence: CASSYGETQYF. CDR3 DNA sequence: TGTGCCAGCAGTTATGGAGAGACCCAGTACTTC.

J is TRBJ2-1 and V is TRBV7-7; 16 nucleotides align to TRBD2. Germline V CDR1 and CDR2: SSHAT, FNYEAQ (reference sequence). The V gene end was trimmed by 4 bases and the J gene end by 6 bases; junction bases not matched to a gene: 3. The CDR3 totals 16 residues. CDR3 sequence reads: CASSSGTSGRANEQFF. The CDR3 region has the DNA TGTGCCAGCAGCTCCGGGACTAGCGGGAGGGCCAATGAGCAGTTCTTC.

The V and J genes are TRBV19 and TRBJ1-1; D is undetermined. This CDR3 comprises 13 residues. From germline, CDR1 is LNHDA and CDR2 SQIVND (reference sequence). V was pared by 3 bases and J by 1 base, with 6 bases between. CDR3 loop: CASSMRANTEAFF. In nucleotides, the CDR3 is TGTGCCAGTAGTATGAGGGCGAACACTGAAGCTTTCTTT. Using reference TRBV19 and TRBJ1-1 for the parts outside the CDR3, the full variable domain is DGGITQSPKYLFRKEGQNVTLSCEQNLNHDAMYWYRQDPGQGLRLIYYSQIVNDFQKGDIAEGYSVSREKKESFPLTVTSAQKNPTAFYLCASSMRANTEAFFGQGTRLTVV.

The rearrangement joins TRBV18 to TRBJ1-1; D gene ambiguous. V was shortened by 6 bases and J by 1 base, with 15 bases between the two germline ends. CDR1 and CDR2 from the germline V gene are KGHSH and LQKENI. CDR3 length equals 15 residues. The CDR3 nucleotides are TGTGCCAGCTCCCCTGACCAGCCCCCGAACACTGAAGCTTTCTTT. Translated, it gives CASSPDQPPNTEAFF.

The genes are TRBV5-1 and TRBJ2-1, with D possibly matching TRBD2 (5 bases). The CDR3 consists of 15 residues. V was trimmed by 2 bases and J by 1 base, leaving 10 bases between them. Looked up from germline, CDR1 is SGHRS and CDR2 is YFSETQ. The CDR3 region is CASSFMGSSYNEQFF. The CDR3 coding sequence is TGCGCCAGCAGCTTCATGGGGAGTTCCTACAATGAGCAGTTCTTC.

V gene TRBV24-1 combines with J gene TRBJ2-1; TRBD2 agrees at 10 bases. V shed 0 bases and J 8 bases; nucleotides not matched to a gene: 6. This CDR3 has 16 residues. CDR1 is KGHDR, CDR2 SFDVKD, per germline. The DNA for the CDR3 is TGTGCCACCAGTGATTTGAAAGCGGGAGGGCCCTATGAGCAGTTCTTC. This encodes CATSDLKAGGPYEQFF.

This clone was seen a single time. The chain uses TRBV30 and TRBJ2-1; 8 bases map to TRBD2. CDR1 is GTSNPN and CDR2 is SVGIG in the germline V gene (reference sequence). CDR3 size: 15 residues. J gave up 6 bases and V 3 bases, and 10 bases lay outside the gene matches. The CDR3 sequence: CAWSVPGLVRNEQFF. DNA of the CDR3: TGTGCCTGGAGCGTACCGGGACTAGTTCGCAATGAGCAGTTCTTC.

This chain connects TRBV5-4 to TRBJ1-3; D is ambiguous. CDR1 is SGHNT, CDR2 YYREEE, per germline (reference sequence). V gave up 4 bases and J gave up 0 bases, with 8 bases separating them. There are 14 residues in the CDR3. CDR3 sequence reads: CASSLIGSGNTIYF. The CDR3 DNA reads as TGTGCCAGCAGCCTTATCGGCTCTGGAAACACCATATATTTT.

V gene TRBV4-2 combines with J gene TRBJ2-1, with 7 bases that match TRBD2. Germline V gene data show CDR1 as LGHNA and CDR2 as YNFKEQ. The J segment lost 5 bases and the V segment lost 1 base, leaving 5 bases of the junction unmatched. CDR3 length equals 15 residues. CDR3: CASSQGGGSNNEQFF. The CDR3 DNA is TGTGCCAGCAGCCAAGGGGGCGGGAGTAACAATGAGCAGTTCTTC.